This T cell receptor beta chain was observed in a study of blood T cell repertoires in COVID-19. Germline V CDR1 and CDR2: LGHDT, YNNKEL (reference sequence). The length of the CDR3 is 15 residues. V lost 8 bases and J lost 7; bases outside the gene matches: 10. This clone was seen a few times. Assay used: immunoSEQ multiplex PCR; TCRdb lists only in-frame clones, some missing. The profile shows around 300,000 clones, around 90% of them singletons. The specimen sequenced was peripheral blood. The chain carries TRBV3-1 (or the pseudogene TRBV3-2) and TRBJ1-6; 8 bases are a match to TRBD1. The source of this sequence is a man aged 50-59 years with acute or convalescent COVID-19. CDR3 sequence: CASRAAGTGNSPLHF. CDR3 sequence (DNA): TGTGCCAGCCGAGCCGCCGGGACAGGCAATTCACCCCTCCACTTT.